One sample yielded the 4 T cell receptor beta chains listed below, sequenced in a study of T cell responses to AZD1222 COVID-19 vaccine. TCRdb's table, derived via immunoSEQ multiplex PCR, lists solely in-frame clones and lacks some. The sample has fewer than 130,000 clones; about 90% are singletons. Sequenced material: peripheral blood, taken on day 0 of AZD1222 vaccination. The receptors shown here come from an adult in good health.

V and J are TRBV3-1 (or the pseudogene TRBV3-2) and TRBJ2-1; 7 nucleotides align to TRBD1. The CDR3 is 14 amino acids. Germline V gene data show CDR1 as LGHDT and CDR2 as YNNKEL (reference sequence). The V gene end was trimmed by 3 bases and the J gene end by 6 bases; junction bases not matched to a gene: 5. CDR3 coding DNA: TGTGCCAGCAGCCAGGTAGCAGGGGGCAATGAGCAGTTCTTC. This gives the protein CASSQVAGGNEQFF.

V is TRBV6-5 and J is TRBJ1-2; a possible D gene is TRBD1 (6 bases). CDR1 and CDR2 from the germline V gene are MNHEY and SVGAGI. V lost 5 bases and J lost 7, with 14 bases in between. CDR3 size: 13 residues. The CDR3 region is CASSSQGSFGYTF. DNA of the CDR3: TGTGCCAGCAGTAGCCAGGGGTCCTTTGGCTACACCTTC.

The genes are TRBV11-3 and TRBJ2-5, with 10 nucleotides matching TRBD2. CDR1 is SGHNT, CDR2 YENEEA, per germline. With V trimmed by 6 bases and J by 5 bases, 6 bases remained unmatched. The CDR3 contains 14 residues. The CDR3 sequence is CASRQAGGPETQYF. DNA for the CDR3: TGTGCCAGCAGGCAAGCGGGGGGGCCGGAGACCCAGTACTTC.

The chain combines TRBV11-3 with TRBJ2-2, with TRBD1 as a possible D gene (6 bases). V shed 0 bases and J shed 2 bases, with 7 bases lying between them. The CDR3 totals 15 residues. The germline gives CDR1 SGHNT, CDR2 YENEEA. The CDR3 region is CASSLDRGNTGELFF. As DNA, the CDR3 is TGTGCCAGCAGCTTAGACAGGGGAAACACCGGGGAGCTGTTTTTT.